These 32 T cell receptor beta chains were sequenced from one sample in a study of T cells in localized non-small cell lung cancer. TCRdb's copy holds only in-frame clones and misses some; the assay was immunoSEQ multiplex PCR. The repertoire holds about 1,100 clones, with less than 25% as singletons. This specimen was normal lung tissue next to the tumor, taken before any cancer treatment. These receptors originate from a female donor aged 60 or older with stage I lung adenocarcinoma.

V gene TRBV11-3 combines with J gene TRBJ2-7; 9 bases align to TRBD2. Per the germline V gene, CDR1 is SGHNT and CDR2 is YENEEA. The V gene end was trimmed by 0 bases and the J gene end by 6 bases; junction bases not matched to a gene: 9. The CDR3 runs 16 residues. CDR3 DNA sequence: TGTGCCAGCAGCTTAGATGGCCACGGCGGGAGGGCCGAGCAGTACTTC. Protein sequence: CASSLDGHGGRAEQYF.

V usage is TRBV6-8 and J usage is TRBJ2-2; tentative D call: TRBD1 (6 bases). Trimming pared 6 bases from V and 0 bases from J, leaving 11 bases between. The CDR3 is 15 residues long. Germline V gives CDR1 MNHGY, CDR2 SAAAGT. The CDR3 here is CASRAGASNTGELFF. In DNA, the CDR3 is TGTGCCAGCAGGGCAGGGGCCTCGAACACCGGGGAGCTGTTTTTT.

V and J are TRBV10-2 and TRBJ1-1; 7 bases are shared with TRBD1. There are 13 residues in the CDR3. The V and J ends lost 10 bases and 2 bases, in that order; junction bases with no gene match: 7. Germline CDR1 WSHSY, CDR2 SAAADI. The CDR3 nucleotides are TGCGCCACCTCGGGACAGACCAACACTGAAGCTTTCTTT. Residues: CATSGQTNTEAFF.

Only a few counts were recorded for this clone. The chain links TRBV19 to TRBJ1-4; D is perhaps TRBD1 (6 bases). The CDR3 sequence is 15 residues long. The germline V and J ends were trimmed by 3 bases and 8 bases, with 16 bases remaining between them. Germline loops: CDR1 LNHDA, CDR2 SQIVND (reference sequence). As DNA, the CDR3 is TGTGCCAGTAGTATCGGGGGGGCTTTAGGAGAAAAACTGTTTTTT. This encodes CASSIGGALGEKLFF.

This clone occurred a few times. The CDR3: CASSLFRNSPLHF. CDR3 coding DNA: TGTGCCAGCAGTTTATTTCGGAATTCACCCCTCCACTTT. V gene TRBV28 combines with J gene TRBJ1-6; D ambiguous. The V gene's germline CDR1 is MDHEN and CDR2 SYDVKM. The CDR3 totals 13 residues. Trimming pared 1 base from V and 7 bases from J, leaving 5 bases between.

The sample holds a few counts of this clone. The rearrangement uses TRBV5-1 and TRBJ2-1; a possible D gene is TRBD2 (6 bases). CDR1 and CDR2 from the germline V gene are SGHRS and YFSETQ. The V end was cut by 2 bases, the J end by 5 bases, with 11 bases between. The CDR3 spans 14 residues. DNA for the CDR3: TGCGCCAGCAGCTTATTGACTAGTCACAATGAGCAGTTCTTC. This encodes CASSLLTSHNEQFF.

By proportion, this clone is large. V is TRBV11-3 and J is TRBJ1-1, with D perhaps matching TRBD1 (6 bases). The CDR3 has 14 amino acids. The germline gives CDR1 SGHNT, CDR2 YENEEA. V dropped 6 bases and J dropped 3 bases, with 14 bases sitting between them. The CDR3 loop reads CASSLGGPDTEAFF. The CDR3 region has the DNA TGTGCCAGCAGTCTAGGGGGGCCCGACACTGAAGCTTTCTTT.

The V call is TRBV11-3, the J call TRBJ1-3; TRBD1 might be the D (5 bases). With 3 bases removed from V and 2 bases from J, the gap between germline ends came to 8 bases. CDR3 length: 14 residues. Per germline, CDR1 SGHNT and CDR2 YENEEA. CDR3 nucleotides: TGTGCCAGCAGCTTCTTGGGGCCTGGAAACACCATATATTTT. As protein: CASSFLGPGNTIYF.

This chain connects TRBV5-1 to TRBJ2-5; 9 nucleotides line up with TRBD2. Per germline, CDR1 SGHRS and CDR2 YFSETQ. V shed 4 bases and J 3 bases; nucleotides not matched to a gene: 7. This CDR3 comprises 15 residues. This CDR3 reads CASSLSGLAEETQYF. CDR3 DNA: TGCGCCAGCAGCCTGTCGGGACTAGCAGAAGAGACCCAGTACTTC.

The chain is built from TRBV19 and TRBJ1-2; 9 positions agree with TRBD1. The length of the CDR3 is 11 residues. J lost 14 bases, V lost 9 bases, and 10 bases had no gene match. Germline V gene sequence: CDR1 LNHDA, CDR2 SQIVND (reference sequence). The CDR3 coding sequence is TGTGCCAGCCGGAGGACAGGGGCGGAAACCTTC. Its translation is CASRRTGAETF.

This clone appeared a few times. The chain uses TRBV6-8 and TRBJ1-6; maybe TRBD1 (6 bases). CDR3 length equals 14 residues. In germline, CDR1 is MNHGY, CDR2 SAAAGT. V was pared by 10 bases and J by 9 bases, with 19 bases between. CDR3 bases: TGTGCCATCAGATCCGGGACGACAGGTTCACCCCTCCACTTT. Translated: CAIRSGTTGSPLHF.

A few counts support this clone. The chain couples TRBV6-8 to TRBJ2-7, with TRBD2 matching 8 bases. Germline V gene data show CDR1 as MNHGY and CDR2 as SAAAGT. Losses at the gene ends were 8 bases for V and 0 bases for J; bases not matched to a gene: 6. This CDR3 region has 14 residues. CDR3 coding DNA: TGTGCCAGCGTAGCTAGCGGGTTCTCCTACGAGCAGTACTTC. Its translation: CASVASGFSYEQYF.

This clone was seen a few times. J is TRBJ2-2 and V is TRBV9; D possibly uses TRBD1 or TRBD2 (6 bases each). Germline V CDR1 and CDR2: SGDLS, YYNGEE. The CDR3 has 15 residues. The germline V and J ends were trimmed by 4 bases and 5 bases, with 15 bases remaining between them. The CDR3 here is CASSPLTGATGELFF. In DNA form, the CDR3 reads TGTGCCAGCAGCCCTCTAACGGGGGCAACCGGGGAGCTGTTTTTT.

This clone has just a few counts. This chain links TRBV9 with TRBJ1-5; 9 nucleotides match TRBD1. This CDR3 is 15 amino acids long. Germline CDR1 and CDR2: SGDLS and YYNGEE. J lost 5 bases, V lost 5 bases, and 8 bases had no gene match. The CDR3 nucleotides read TGTGCCAGCAGTGATAATACAGGGGGCTATCAGCCCCAGCATTTT. As protein: CASSDNTGGYQPQHF.

Within the sample, this clone is large. CDR3 amino acids: CASSVGPTLRGKLFF. CDR3 DNA sequence: TGTGCCAGCAGCGTAGGCCCCACATTGAGGGGAAAACTGTTTTTT. The chain employs TRBV9 and TRBJ1-4, with D maybe TRBD1 (5 bases). Looked up from germline, CDR1 is SGDLS and CDR2 is YYNGEE. The length of the CDR3 is 15 residues. Trimming took 0 bases from V and 10 from J, leaving 16 bases between them.

This chain joins TRBV29-1 and TRBJ2-7, with 12 bases matching TRBD2. CDR3 length: 12 residues. The J segment lost 10 bases and the V segment lost 6 bases, leaving 7 bases of the junction unmatched. Germline V gene sequence: CDR1 SQVTM, CDR2 ANQGSEA. CDR3 loop: CSVRTSGMSQYF. In DNA, the CDR3 is TGCAGCGTGCGGACTAGCGGGATGTCCCAGTACTTC.

In its sample, this clone was seen a few times. The chain uses TRBV11-3 and TRBJ2-1, with D maybe TRBD2 (7 bases). CDR1 SGHNT and CDR2 YENEEA come from the germline V gene. Trimming removed 6 bases at V and 3 bases at J, with 15 bases between. The CDR3 sequence is 15 residues long. The CDR3 DNA reads TGTGCCAGCAGGCGTGGGGGGGCTCGCTACAATGAGCAGTTCTTC. Protein: CASRRGGARYNEQFF.

This clone was seen a handful of times. The chain carries TRBV6-8 and TRBJ1-2; TRBD1 agrees at 9 bases. CDR3 size: 16 residues. J was trimmed by 5 bases and V by 5 bases; bases with no gene match: 12. From germline, CDR1 is MNHGY and CDR2 SAAAGT. CDR3 DNA sequence: TGTGCCAGCAGTCCTATAAGGACAGGGGAAAGGTATGGCTACACCTTC. It is translated as CASSPIRTGERYGYTF.

The J gene is TRBJ2-3, the V gene TRBV29-1; a weak D match, TRBD2 (6 bases). Deletions cut 4 bases from V and 2 bases from J, with 10 bases between. Germline V gene data show CDR1 as SQVTM and CDR2 as ANQGSEA. The CDR3 is 13 amino acids. CDR3 nucleotides: TGCAGCGTTGCGCCGGGGGTCACAGATACGCAGTATTTT. Encoded protein: CSVAPGVTDTQYF.

By share, this clone counts as medium-sized. The chain employs TRBV11-3 and TRBJ2-7; 7 bases line up with TRBD2. V gave up 5 bases and J gave up 0 bases; unmatched junction bases: 7. Germline assignment: CDR1 SGHNT and CDR2 YENEEA. The length of the CDR3 is 15 residues. Written as DNA, the CDR3 is TGTGCCAGCAGCCAAGGGAGGGTGCTCTCCTACGAGCAGTACTTC. This translates into CASSQGRVLSYEQYF. Looking up the rest from reference TRBV11-3 and TRBJ2-7 gives the full variable domain: EAGVVQSPRYKIIEKKQPVAFWCNPISGHNTLYWYLQNLGQGPELLIRYENEEAVDDSQLPKDRFSAERLKGVDSTLKIQPAELGDSAVYLCASSQGRVLSYEQYFGPGTRLTVT.

This clone was found a few times. This sequence joins TRBV11-3 and TRBJ2-3; D is unresolved. The CDR3 totals 14 residues. Per germline, CDR1 SGHNT and CDR2 YENEEA. V was shortened by 6 bases and J by 1 base, with 11 bases between the two germline ends. DNA for the CDR3: TGTGCCAGCAGACGAAGCTACCGCACAGATACGCAGTATTTT. It yields the protein CASRRSYRTDTQYF.

This clone is large (0.1 to 1%) by share. The V and J genes are TRBV6-8 and TRBJ2-7; D remains ambiguous. V gave up 6 bases and J gave up 7 bases, with 13 bases separating them. CDR3 length equals 12 residues. Germline values: CDR1 MNHGY, CDR2 SAAAGT. CDR3 in DNA: TGTGCCAGCAGCCGACCTCACTCGGAGCAGTACTTC. Its protein is CASSRPHSEQYF.

A few counts support this clone. The chain employs TRBV11-3 and TRBJ2-7; perhaps TRBD1 as D (7 bases). CDR1 SGHNT and CDR2 YENEEA come from the germline V gene. V was cut by 5 bases and J by 5 bases, with 16 bases left in between. The CDR3 runs 14 residues. CDR3 protein: CASSQGGRGDEQYF. CDR3 coding DNA: TGTGCCAGCAGCCAAGGCGGCAGGGGGGACGAGCAGTACTTC. Using reference TRBV11-3 and TRBJ2-7 for the parts outside the CDR3, the full variable domain is EAGVVQSPRYKIIEKKQPVAFWCNPISGHNTLYWYLQNLGQGPELLIRYENEEAVDDSQLPKDRFSAERLKGVDSTLKIQPAELGDSAVYLCASSQGGRGDEQYFGPGTRLTVT.

The sample holds a few counts of this clone. V gene TRBV11-3 combines with J gene TRBJ2-7; 7 positions match TRBD2. Germline V gene sequence: CDR1 SGHNT, CDR2 YENEEA. V lost 6 bases, J lost 2 bases, and 10 bases stayed unmatched. CDR3 length: 15 amino acids. The CDR3 DNA follows: TGTGCCAGCAGTTTGGTGAGCGGGGATCCCTACGAGCAGTACTTC. Translated, it gives CASSLVSGDPYEQYF. The full variable domain, with the rest looked up from reference TRBV11-3 and TRBJ2-7, is EAGVVQSPRYKIIEKKQPVAFWCNPISGHNTLYWYLQNLGQGPELLIRYENEEAVDDSQLPKDRFSAERLKGVDSTLKIQPAELGDSAVYLCASSLVSGDPYEQYFGPGTRLTVT.

This chain joins TRBV19 and TRBJ1-1, with D possibly matching TRBD1 (5 bases). V was trimmed by 7 bases and J by 3 bases, leaving 24 bases between them. The CDR3 consists of 17 residues. The germline gives CDR1 LNHDA, CDR2 SQIVND (reference sequence). CDR3 coding DNA: TGTGCCAGTAACGGTGTCCATCGCGGCCAGGGTTACACTGAAGCTTTCTTT. This gives the protein CASNGVHRGQGYTEAFF.

This clone is categorized as large. V gene TRBV6-8 combines with J gene TRBJ2-7; D is tentatively TRBD1 or TRBD2 (5 bases each). Germline CDR1 is MNHGY and CDR2 is SAAAGT. V gave up 6 bases and J gave up 7 bases, with 22 bases separating them. CDR3 length: 15 residues. The CDR3 DNA reads as TGTGCCAGCAGGATCCGGGACGGACCTCTCCGGGAGCAGTACTTC. It codes for CASRIRDGPLREQYF.

The chain uses TRBV11-3 and TRBJ2-7, with 10 positions matching TRBD1. The length of the CDR3 is 16 residues. Germline CDR1 is SGHNT and CDR2 is YENEEA. With 5 bases clipped from V and 2 bases from J, the junction kept 9 bases outside the gene matches. CDR3 nucleotide sequence: TGTGCCAGCAGCATGACTCGGGACAGGGGAACCTACGAGCAGTACTTC. Translation gives CASSMTRDRGTYEQYF.

This clone is termed large (0.1 to 1%). V is TRBV11-3 and J is TRBJ1-1; perhaps TRBD1 as D (5 bases). CDR1 and CDR2 (germline): SGHNT, YENEEA. This CDR3 spans 15 amino acids. Between the trimmed V and J ends, which lost 2 bases and 3 bases, there was a span of 13 bases. The CDR3 protein is CASSLMGSGDTEAFF. DNA for the CDR3: TGTGCCAGCAGCTTAATGGGATCGGGGGACACTGAAGCTTTCTTT.

CDR3 DNA: TGTGCCAGCAGCTTGGCGCGAGGGGGCTCAACTAATGAAAAACTGTTTTTT. It specifies CASSLARGGSTNEKLFF. This chain links TRBV11-3 with TRBJ1-4; TRBD1 agrees at 7 bases. The CDR3 contains 17 residues. V shed 3 bases, J shed 0 bases, and the junction held 7 bases outside the gene matches. CDR1 and CDR2 from the germline V gene are SGHNT and YENEEA.

The chain carries TRBV19 and TRBJ2-1, with TRBD2 matching 8 bases. The length of the CDR3 is 17 residues. The germline gives CDR1 LNHDA, CDR2 SQIVND (reference sequence). The trim removed 5 bases at V and 8 bases at J, leaving 17 bases unmatched. DNA of the CDR3: TGTGCCAGTAGTCCACCTTTTAGCGGGACCTTAAGGGATGAGCAGTTCTTC. Translated: CASSPPFSGTLRDEQFF.

The table lists this clone with a few counts. The chain is built from TRBV5-1 and TRBJ1-6, with a tentative D call TRBD1 (6 bases). V was clipped by 0 bases and J by 8 bases, with 12 bases between them. The length of the CDR3 is 15 residues. Per the germline V gene, CDR1 is SGHRS and CDR2 is YFSETQ. The DNA for the CDR3 is TGCGCCAGCAGCTTGGAAGGGGGAAGAGATTCACCCCTCCACTTT. Amino acid sequence: CASSLEGGRDSPLHF. The full variable domain, rest sourced from reference TRBV5-1 and TRBJ1-6, is KAGVTQTPRYLIKTRGQQVTLSCSPISGHRSVSWYQQTPGQGLQFLFEYFSETQRNKGNFPGRFSGRQFSNSRSEMNVSTLELGDSALYLCASSLEGGRDSPLHFGNGTRLTVT.

The table lists this clone with a few counts. CDR3 amino acids: CASSLGSNTEAFF. In DNA, the CDR3 is TGTGCCAGCAGCTTAGGTTCCAACACTGAAGCTTTCTTT. This rearrangement joins TRBV7-4 to TRBJ1-1, with D hard to call. V dropped 1 base and J dropped 2 bases, with 5 bases sitting between them. The CDR3 extends over 13 amino acids. Per the germline V gene, CDR1 is SGHVT and CDR2 is SQSDAQ. Together with reference TRBV7-4 and TRBJ1-1, the CDR3 gives the full variable domain: GAGVSQSPRYKVAKRGRDVALRCDSISGHVTLYWYRQTLGQGSEVLTYSQSDAQRDKSGRPSGRFSAERPERSVSTLKIQRTEQGDSAVYLCASSLGSNTEAFFGQGTRLTVV.